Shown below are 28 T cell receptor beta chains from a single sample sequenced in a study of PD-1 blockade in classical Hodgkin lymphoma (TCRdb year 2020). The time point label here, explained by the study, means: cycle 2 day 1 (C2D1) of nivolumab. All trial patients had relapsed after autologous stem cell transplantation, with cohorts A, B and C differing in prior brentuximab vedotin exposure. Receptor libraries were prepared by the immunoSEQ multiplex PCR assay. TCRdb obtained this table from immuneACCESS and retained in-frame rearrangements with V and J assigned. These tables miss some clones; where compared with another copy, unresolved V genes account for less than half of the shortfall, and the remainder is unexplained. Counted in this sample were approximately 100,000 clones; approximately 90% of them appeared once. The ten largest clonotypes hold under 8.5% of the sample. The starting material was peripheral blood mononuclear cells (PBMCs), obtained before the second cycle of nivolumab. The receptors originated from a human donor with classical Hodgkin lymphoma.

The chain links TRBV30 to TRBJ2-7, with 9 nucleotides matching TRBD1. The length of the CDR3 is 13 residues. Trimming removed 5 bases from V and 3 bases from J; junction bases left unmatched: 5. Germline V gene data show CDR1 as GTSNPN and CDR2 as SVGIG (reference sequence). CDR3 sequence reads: CAWDRDRDYEQYF. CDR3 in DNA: TGTGCCTGGGACCGGGACAGGGACTACGAGCAGTACTTC.

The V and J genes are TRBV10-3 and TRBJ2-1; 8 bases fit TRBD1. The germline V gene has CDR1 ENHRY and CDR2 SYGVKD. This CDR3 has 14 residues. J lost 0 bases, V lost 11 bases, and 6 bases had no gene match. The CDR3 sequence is CAVLGQGSYNEQFF. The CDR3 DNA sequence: TGTGCCGTTCTTGGACAGGGCTCCTACAATGAGCAGTTCTTC.

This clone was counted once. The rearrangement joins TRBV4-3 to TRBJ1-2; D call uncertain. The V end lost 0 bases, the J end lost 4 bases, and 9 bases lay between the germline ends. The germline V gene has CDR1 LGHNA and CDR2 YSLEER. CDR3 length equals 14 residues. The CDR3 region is CASSQDGQIYGYTF. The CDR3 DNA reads TGCGCCAGCAGCCAAGATGGGCAGATCTATGGCTACACCTTC.

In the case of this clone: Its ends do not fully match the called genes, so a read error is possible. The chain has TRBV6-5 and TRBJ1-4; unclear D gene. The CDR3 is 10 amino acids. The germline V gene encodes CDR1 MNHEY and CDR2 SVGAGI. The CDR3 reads CASSEKSLHF. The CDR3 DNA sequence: TGTGCCAGCAGTGAAAAGAGCCTACACTTT.

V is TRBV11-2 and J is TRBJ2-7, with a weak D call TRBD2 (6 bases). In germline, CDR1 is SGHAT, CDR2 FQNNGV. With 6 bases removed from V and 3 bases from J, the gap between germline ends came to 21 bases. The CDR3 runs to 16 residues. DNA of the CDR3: TGTGCCAGCAGATCTCCGAAAGGGACTGACCACTACGAGCAGTACTTC. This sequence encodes CASRSPKGTDHYEQYF. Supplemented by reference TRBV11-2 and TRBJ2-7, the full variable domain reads EAGVAQSPRYKIIEKRQSVAFWCNPISGHATLYWYQQILGQGPKLLIQFQNNGVVDDSQLPKDRFSAERLKGVDSTLKIQPAKLEDSAVYLCASRSPKGTDHYEQYFGPGTRLTVT.

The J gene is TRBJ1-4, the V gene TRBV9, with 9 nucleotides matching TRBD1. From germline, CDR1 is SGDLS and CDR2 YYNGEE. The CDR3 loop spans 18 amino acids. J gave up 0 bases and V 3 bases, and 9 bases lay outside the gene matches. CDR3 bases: TGTGCCAGCAGCGGGACAGGGGTGGACCCATCAACTAATGAAAAACTGTTTTTT. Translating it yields CASSGTGVDPSTNEKLFF. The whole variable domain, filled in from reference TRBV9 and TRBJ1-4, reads DSGVTQTPKHLITATGQRVTLRCSPRSGDLSVYWYQQSLDQGLQFLIQYYNGEERAKGNILERFSAQQFPDLHSELNLSSLELGDSALYFCASSGTGVDPSTNEKLFFGSGTQLSVL.

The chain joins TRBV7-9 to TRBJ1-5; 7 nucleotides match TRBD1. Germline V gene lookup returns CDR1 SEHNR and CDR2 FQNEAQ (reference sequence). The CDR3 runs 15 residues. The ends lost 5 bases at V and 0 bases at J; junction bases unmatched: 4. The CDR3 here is CASSPGTASNQPQHF. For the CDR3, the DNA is TGTGCCAGCAGCCCCGGGACAGCTAGCAATCAGCCCCAGCATTTT.

Here the CDR3 reads CASSPRGQVNSPLHF. As DNA, the CDR3 is TGTGCCAGCTCACCTAGGGGACAAGTCAATTCACCCCTCCACTTT. The gene calls are TRBV18 and TRBJ1-6, with a tentative D call TRBD1 (6 bases). In germline, CDR1 is KGHSH, CDR2 LQKENI. The CDR3 runs to 15 residues. Trimming cost V 3 bases and J 7 bases, with 13 bases left between them.

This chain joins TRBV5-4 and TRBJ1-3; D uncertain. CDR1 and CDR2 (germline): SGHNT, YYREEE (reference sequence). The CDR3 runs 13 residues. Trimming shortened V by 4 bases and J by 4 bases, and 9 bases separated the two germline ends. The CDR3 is CASSQTPGNTIYF. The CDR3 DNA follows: TGTGCCAGCAGCCAAACCCCCGGAAACACCATATATTTT.

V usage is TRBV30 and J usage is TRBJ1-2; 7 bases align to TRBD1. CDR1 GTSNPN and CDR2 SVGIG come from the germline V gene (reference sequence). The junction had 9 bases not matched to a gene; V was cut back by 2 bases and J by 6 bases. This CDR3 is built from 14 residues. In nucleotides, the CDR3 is TGTGCCTGGAGTCCGGGACAGCAGCTAAATGGCTACACCTTC. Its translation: CAWSPGQQLNGYTF.

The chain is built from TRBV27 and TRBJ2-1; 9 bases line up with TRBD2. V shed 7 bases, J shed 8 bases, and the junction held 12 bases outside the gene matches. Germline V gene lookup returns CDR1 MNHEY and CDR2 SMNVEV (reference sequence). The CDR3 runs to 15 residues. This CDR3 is CASTSGGGATDEQFF. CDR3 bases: TGTGCCAGCACCTCTGGCGGGGGGGCCACAGATGAGCAGTTCTTC.

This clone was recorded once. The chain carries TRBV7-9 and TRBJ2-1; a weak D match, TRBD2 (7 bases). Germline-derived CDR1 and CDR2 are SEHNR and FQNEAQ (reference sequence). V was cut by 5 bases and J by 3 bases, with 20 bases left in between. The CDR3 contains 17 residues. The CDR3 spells CASSLNSGTPLYNEQFF. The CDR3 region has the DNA TGTGCCAGCAGCCTGAACAGCGGGACACCACTCTACAATGAGCAGTTCTTC.

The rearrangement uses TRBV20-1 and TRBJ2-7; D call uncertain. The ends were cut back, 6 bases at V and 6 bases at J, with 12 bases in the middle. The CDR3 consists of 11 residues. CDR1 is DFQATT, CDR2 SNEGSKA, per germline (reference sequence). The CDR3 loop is CSARKIPEQYF. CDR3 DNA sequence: TGCAGTGCCCGGAAGATACCCGAGCAGTACTTC.

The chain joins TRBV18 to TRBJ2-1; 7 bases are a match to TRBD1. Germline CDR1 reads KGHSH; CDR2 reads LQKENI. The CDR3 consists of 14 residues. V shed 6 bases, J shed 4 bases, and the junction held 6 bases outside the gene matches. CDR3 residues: CASSPGQTYNEQFF. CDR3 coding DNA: TGTGCCAGCTCGCCGGGACAGACGTACAATGAGCAGTTCTTC.

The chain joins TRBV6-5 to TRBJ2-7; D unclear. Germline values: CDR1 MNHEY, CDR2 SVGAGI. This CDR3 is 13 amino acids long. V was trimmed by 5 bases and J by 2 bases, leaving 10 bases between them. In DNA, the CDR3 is TGTGCCAGCAGTACGGCCAAGACCTACGAGCAGTACTTC. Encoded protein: CASSTAKTYEQYF.

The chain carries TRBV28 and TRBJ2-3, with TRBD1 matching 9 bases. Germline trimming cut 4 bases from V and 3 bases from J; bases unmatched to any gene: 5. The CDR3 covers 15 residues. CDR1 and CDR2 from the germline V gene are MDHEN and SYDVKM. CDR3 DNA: TGTGCCAGCAGTTCACCGGGACAGGGAACAGATACGCAGTATTTT. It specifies CASSSPGQGTDTQYF.

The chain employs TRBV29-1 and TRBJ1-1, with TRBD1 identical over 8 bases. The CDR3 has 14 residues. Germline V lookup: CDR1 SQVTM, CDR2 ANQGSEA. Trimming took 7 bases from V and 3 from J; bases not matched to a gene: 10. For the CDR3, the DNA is TGCAGCGCTGACGAACAGGGGGTAGACACTGAAGCTTTCTTT. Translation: CSADEQGVDTEAFF.

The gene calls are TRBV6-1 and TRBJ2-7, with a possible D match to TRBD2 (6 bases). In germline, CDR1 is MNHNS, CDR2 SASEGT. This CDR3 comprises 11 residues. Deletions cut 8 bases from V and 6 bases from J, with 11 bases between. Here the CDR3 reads CASGLGGEQYF. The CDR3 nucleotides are TGTGCCAGCGGGTTGGGGGGCGAGCAGTACTTC.

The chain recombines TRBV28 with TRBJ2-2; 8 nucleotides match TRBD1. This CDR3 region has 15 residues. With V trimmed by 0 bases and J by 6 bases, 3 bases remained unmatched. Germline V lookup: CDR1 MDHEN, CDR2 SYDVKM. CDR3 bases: TGTGCCAGCAGTTTATGGGGGACAGGACCCGGGGAGCTGTTTTTT. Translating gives CASSLWGTGPGELFF.

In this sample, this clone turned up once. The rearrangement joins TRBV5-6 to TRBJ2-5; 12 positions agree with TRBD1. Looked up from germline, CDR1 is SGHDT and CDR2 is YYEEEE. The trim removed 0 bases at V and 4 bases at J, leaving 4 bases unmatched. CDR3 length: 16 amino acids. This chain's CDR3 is CASSLVGQGARETQYF. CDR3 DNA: TGTGCCAGCAGCTTGGTGGGACAGGGGGCGCGAGAGACCCAGTACTTC.

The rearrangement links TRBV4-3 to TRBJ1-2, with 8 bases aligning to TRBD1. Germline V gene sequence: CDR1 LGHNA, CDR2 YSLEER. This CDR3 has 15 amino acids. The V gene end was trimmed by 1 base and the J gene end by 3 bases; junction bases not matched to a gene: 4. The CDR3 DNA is TGCGCCAGCAGCCAAGGACAGGGGAAGCACTATGGCTACACCTTC. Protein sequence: CASSQGQGKHYGYTF.

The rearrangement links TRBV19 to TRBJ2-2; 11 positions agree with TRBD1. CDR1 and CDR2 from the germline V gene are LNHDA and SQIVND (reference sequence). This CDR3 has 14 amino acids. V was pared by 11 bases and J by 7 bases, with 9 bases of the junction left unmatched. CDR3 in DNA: TGTGCCCCCCTTGGGACAGGGGGAAGCGGGGAGCTGTTTTTT. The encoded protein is CAPLGTGGSGELFF.

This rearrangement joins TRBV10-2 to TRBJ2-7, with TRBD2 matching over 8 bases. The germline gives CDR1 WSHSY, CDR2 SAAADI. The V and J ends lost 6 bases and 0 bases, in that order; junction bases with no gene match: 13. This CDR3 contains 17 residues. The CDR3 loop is CASRDPLAGGLSYEQYF. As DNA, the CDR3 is TGCGCCAGCAGGGACCCTCTGGCGGGGGGCCTCTCCTACGAGCAGTACTTC.

This CDR3 is CASSALYYEQYF. CDR3 DNA sequence: TGTGCCAGCAGCGCCCTTTACTACGAGCAGTACTTC. The chain links TRBV11-2 to TRBJ2-7; the D is unclear. V lost 5 bases and J lost 3, with 8 bases in between. The CDR3 sequence is 12 residues long. CDR1 and CDR2 from the germline V gene are SGHAT and FQNNGV.

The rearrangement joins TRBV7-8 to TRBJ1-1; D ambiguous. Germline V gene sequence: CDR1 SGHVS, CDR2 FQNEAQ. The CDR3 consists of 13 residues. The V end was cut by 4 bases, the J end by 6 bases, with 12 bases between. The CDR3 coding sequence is TGTGCCAGCAGCTCCCCCCATCGGGCTGAAGCTTTCTTT. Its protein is CASSSPHRAEAFF.

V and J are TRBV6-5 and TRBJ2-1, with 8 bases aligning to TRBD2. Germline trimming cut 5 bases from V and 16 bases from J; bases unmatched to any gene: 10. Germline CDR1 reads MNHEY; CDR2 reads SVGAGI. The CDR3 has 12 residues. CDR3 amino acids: CASSLPGLDRFF. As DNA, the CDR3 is TGTGCCAGCAGTCTTCCGGGACTAGACCGATTCTTC.

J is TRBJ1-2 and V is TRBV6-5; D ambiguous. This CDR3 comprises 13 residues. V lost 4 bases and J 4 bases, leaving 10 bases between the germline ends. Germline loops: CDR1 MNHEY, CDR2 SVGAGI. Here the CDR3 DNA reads TGTGCCAGCAGTTCATCCGGGAGCTATGGCTACACCTTC. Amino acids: CASSSSGSYGYTF.

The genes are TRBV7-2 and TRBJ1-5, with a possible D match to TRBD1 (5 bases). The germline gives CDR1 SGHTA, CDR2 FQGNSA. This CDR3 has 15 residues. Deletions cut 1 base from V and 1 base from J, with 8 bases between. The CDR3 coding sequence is TGTGCCAGCAGCTTAGGTGGGGGGAGCAATCAGCCCCAGCATTTT. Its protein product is CASSLGGGSNQPQHF.